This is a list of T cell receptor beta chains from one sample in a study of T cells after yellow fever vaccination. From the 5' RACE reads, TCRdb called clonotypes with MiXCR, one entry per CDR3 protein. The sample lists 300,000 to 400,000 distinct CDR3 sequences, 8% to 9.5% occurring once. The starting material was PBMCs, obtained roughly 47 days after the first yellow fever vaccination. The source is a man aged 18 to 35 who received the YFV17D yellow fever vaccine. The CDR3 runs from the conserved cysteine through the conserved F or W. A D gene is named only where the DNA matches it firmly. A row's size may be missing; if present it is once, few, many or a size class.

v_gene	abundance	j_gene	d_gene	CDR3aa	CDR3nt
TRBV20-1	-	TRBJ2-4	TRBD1	CSATTGGAAKNIQYF	TGCAGTGCTACCACAGGGGGCGCTGCCAAAAACATTCAGTACTTC
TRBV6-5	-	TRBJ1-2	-	CASSYGGSNYGYTF	TGTGCCAGCAGTTACGGCGGCAGTAACTATGGCTACACCTTC
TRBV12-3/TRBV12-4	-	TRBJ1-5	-	CTISSYRRGLQSNQPQHF	TGTACCATCAGTTCCTACCGGCGGGGTCTCCAGAGCAATCAGCCCCAGCATTTT
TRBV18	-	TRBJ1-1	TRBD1	CASSPAGGWNTEAFF	TGTGCCAGCTCACCCGCAGGGGGGTGGAACACTGAAGCTTTCTTT
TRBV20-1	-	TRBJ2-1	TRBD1	CSAPFSPAGGSSYNEQFF	TGCAGTGCTCCATTTTCCCCTGCAGGGGGCTCGTCCTACAATGAGCAGTTCTTC
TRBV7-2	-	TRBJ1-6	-	CASSLILGQWDSPLHF	TGTGCCAGCAGCTTGATTTTAGGGCAGTGGGATTCACCCCTCCACTTT
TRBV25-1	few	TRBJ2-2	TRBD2	CASSGPGLAGGPNTGELFF	TGTGCCAGCAGTGGACCGGGACTAGCGGGGGGGCCGAACACCGGGGAGCTGTTTTTT
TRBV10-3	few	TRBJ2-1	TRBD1	CAISESPGQGARGFF	TGTGCCATCAGTGAGTCTCCGGGACAGGGGGCGCGGGGGTTCTTC
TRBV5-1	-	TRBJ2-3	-	CASSLESSTSTDTQYF	TGCGCCAGCAGCTTGGAATCGTCAACTAGCACAGATACGCAGTATTTT
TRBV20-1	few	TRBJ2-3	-	CSASTGETQYF	TGCAGTGCTAGTACCGGGGAGACGCAGTATTTT
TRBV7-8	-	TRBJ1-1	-	CASTPEGTTNTEAFF	TGTGCCAGCACCCCCGAGGGGACAACGAACACTGAAGCTTTCTTT
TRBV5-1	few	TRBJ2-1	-	CASSLDIPYNEQFF	TGCGCCAGCAGCTTGGACATTCCCTACAATGAGCAGTTCTTC
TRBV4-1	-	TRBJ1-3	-	CASSQDSAGSGNTIYF	TGCGCCAGCAGCCAAGATTCGGCAGGCTCTGGAAACACCATATATTTT
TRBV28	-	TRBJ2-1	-	CASSPRAFSYNEQFF	TGTGCCAGCAGTCCTCGAGCTTTCTCCTACAATGAGCAGTTCTTC
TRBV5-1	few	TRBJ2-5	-	CASSLELRETQYF	TGCGCCAGCAGCTTGGAATTGCGAGAGACCCAGTACTTC
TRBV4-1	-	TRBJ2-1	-	CASSQDSAGEVSHNEQFF	TGCGCCAGCAGCCAAGATTCGGCAGGGGAGGTGTCCCACAATGAGCAGTTCTTC
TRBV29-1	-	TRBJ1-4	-	CSVNSATNEKLFF	TGCAGCGTAAATTCTGCAACTAATGAAAAACTGTTTTTT
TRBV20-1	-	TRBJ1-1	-	CSASQGFMNTEAFF	TGCAGTGCTAGTCAAGGTTTTATGAACACTGAAGCTTTCTTT
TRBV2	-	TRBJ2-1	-	CASSDGAGNEQFF	TGTGCCAGCAGTGATGGGGCGGGCAATGAGCAGTTCTTC
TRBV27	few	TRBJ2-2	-	CASSFGGPGELFF	TGTGCCAGCAGTTTCGGGGGACCCGGGGAGCTGTTTTTT
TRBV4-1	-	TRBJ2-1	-	CASSQEPRTYNEQFF	TGCGCCAGCAGCCAAGAGCCTAGAACGTACAATGAGCAGTTCTTC
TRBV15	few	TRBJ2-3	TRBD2	CATKTAGGRADTQYF	TGTGCCACCAAGACGGCGGGGGGGAGGGCAGATACGCAGTATTTT
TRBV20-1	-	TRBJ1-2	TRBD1	CSARARAGGDSVFGYTF	TGCAGTGCTAGAGCCCGAGCAGGGGGCGATTCCGTTTTTGGCTACACCTTC
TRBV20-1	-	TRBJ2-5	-	CSARQLFLSQETQYF	TGCAGTGCTCGACAGCTCTTCCTAAGCCAAGAGACCCAGTACTTC
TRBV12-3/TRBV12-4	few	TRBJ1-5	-	CASSLQQDQPQHF	TGTGCCAGCAGTTTACAGCAGGATCAGCCCCAGCATTTT
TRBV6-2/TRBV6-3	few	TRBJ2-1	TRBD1	CASSRQGGGNEQFF	TGTGCCAGCAGTCGACAGGGGGGGGGCAATGAGCAGTTCTTC
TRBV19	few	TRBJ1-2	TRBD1	CASRKTGGDGYTF	TGTGCCAGTCGCAAGACAGGGGGAGATGGCTACACCTTC
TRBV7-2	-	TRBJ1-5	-	CASSLKSRGVGQPQHF	TGTGCCAGCAGCTTAAAAAGCCGGGGAGTGGGGCAGCCCCAGCATTTT
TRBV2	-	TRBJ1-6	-	CASRDNRDSPLHF	TGTGCCAGCAGAGATAACAGGGATTCACCCCTCCACTTT
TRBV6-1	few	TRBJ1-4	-	CASSQSPRVGEKLFF	TGTGCCAGCAGTCAATCCCCGAGGGTGGGTGAAAAACTGTTTTTT
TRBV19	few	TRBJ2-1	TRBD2	CATTRASGTSSYNEQFF	TGTGCCACAACTAGGGCTAGCGGGACCAGCTCCTACAATGAGCAGTTCTTC
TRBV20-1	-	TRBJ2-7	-	CSAKILYRGADEQYF	TGCAGTGCTAAAATCCTATATCGGGGGGCGGATGAGCAGTACTTC
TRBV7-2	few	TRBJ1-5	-	CASSLVPGYSNQPQHF	TGTGCCAGCAGCTTAGTCCCGGGGTATAGCAATCAGCCCCAGCATTTT
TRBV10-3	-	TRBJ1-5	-	CAISEGGIGQPQHF	TGTGCCATCAGTGAAGGGGGAATCGGTCAGCCCCAGCATTTT
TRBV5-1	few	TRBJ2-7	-	CASSFQGVAYEQYF	TGCGCCAGCAGCTTCCAAGGGGTGGCCTACGAGCAGTACTTC
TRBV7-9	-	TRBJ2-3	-	CASSRTAGEVDTQYF	TGTGCCAGCAGCCGAACGGCAGGGGAAGTAGATACGCAGTATTTT
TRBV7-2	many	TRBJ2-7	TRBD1	CASSALRTGSDEQYF	TGTGCCAGCAGCGCACTGCGGACAGGGTCGGACGAGCAGTACTTC
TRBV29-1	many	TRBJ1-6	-	CSVEVRSNSPLHF	TGCAGCGTTGAAGTCCGATCCAATTCACCCCTCCACTTT
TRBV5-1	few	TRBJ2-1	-	CASSLPGGHNEQFF	TGCGCCAGCAGCTTGCCGGGGGGCCACAATGAGCAGTTCTTC
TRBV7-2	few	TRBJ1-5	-	CASSPRGRVNQPQHF	TGTGCCAGCAGCCCGCGGGGCAGGGTCAATCAGCCCCAGCATTTT
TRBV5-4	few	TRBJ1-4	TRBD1	CASSLTGGEGKLFF	TGTGCCAGCAGCTTGACAGGGGGCGAGGGGAAACTGTTTTTT
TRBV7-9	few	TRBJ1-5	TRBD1	CASSRTGVIQPQHF	TGTGCCAGCAGCCGGACAGGGGTAATACAGCCCCAGCATTTT
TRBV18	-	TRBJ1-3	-	CASSSDLSGNTIYF	TGTGCCAGCTCATCGGACCTTTCTGGAAACACCATATATTTT
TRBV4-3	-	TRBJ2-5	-	CASSQDNRGREETQYF	TGCGCCAGCAGCCAAGATAATCGAGGCAGGGAAGAGACCCAGTACTTC
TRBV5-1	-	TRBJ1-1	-	CASSLVQTNTEDFF	TGCGCCAGCAGCTTGGTACAGACCAACACTGAAGATTTCTTT
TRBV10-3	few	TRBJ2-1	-	CAISNYNEQFF	TGTGCCATTTCCAACTACAATGAGCAGTTCTTC
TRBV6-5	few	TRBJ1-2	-	CASSYDGGARGYTF	TGTGCCAGCAGTTACGACGGGGGCGCGAGGGGCTACACCTTC
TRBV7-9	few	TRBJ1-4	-	CASRGSRFEKLFF	TGTGCCAGCCGGGGGTCCCGTTTCGAAAAACTGTTTTTT
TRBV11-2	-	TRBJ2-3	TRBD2	CASSLDLGLAGPSTDTQYF	TGTGCCAGCAGCTTAGATCTCGGACTAGCGGGGCCTAGCACAGATACGCAGTATTTT
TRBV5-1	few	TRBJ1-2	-	CASSFQSNYGYTF	TGCGCCAGCAGCTTTCAGTCTAACTATGGCTACACCTTC
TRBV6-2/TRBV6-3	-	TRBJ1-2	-	CASRKTDSYGYTF	TGTGCCAGCAGAAAAACGGACAGCTATGGCTACACCTTC
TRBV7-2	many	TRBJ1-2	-	CASSLSGLNYGYTF	TGTGCCAGCAGCTTATCCGGGCTCAACTATGGCTACACCTTC
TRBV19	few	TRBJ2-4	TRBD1	CATKQGAGTKNIQYF	TGTGCCACCAAACAGGGGGCCGGGACCAAAAACATTCAGTACTTC
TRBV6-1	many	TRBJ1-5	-	CASSQALGGGNQPQHF	TGTGCCAGCAGTCAGGCCCTCGGGGGCGGCAATCAGCCCCAGCATTTT
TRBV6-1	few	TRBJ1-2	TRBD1	CASSPPGTERSGGYTF	TGTGCCAGCAGTCCCCCCGGGACAGAAAGATCTGGTGGCTACACCTTC
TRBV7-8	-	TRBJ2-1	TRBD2	CASSLEPSGGAGEQFF	TGTGCCAGCAGCTTAGAACCTAGCGGGGGGGCAGGGGAGCAGTTCTTC
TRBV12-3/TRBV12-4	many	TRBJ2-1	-	CASSLVGEQFF	TGTGCCAGCAGTTTAGTCGGGGAGCAGTTCTTC